A single sample is the source of the 25 T cell receptor beta chains below, sequenced in a study of cytomegalovirus exposure and HLA in healthy donors. Both 60 Vbeta primers and 13 Jbeta primers went into the PCR. TCRdb's copy holds only in-frame clones and misses some; the assay was immunoSEQ multiplex PCR. The table lists about 100,000 clones, roughly four fifths of them singletons, with roughly 9.3% in the top ten. The sample comprised PBMCs. The receptors were sampled from a male donor in good health and CMV-seropositive.

The chain combines TRBV6-1 with TRBJ1-5, with a tentative D call TRBD1 (5 bases). V lost 6 bases and J 1 base, leaving 13 bases between the germline ends. Germline V lookup: CDR1 MNHNS, CDR2 SASEGT. This CDR3 is built from 15 residues. The DNA for the CDR3 is TGTGCCAGCAGGACATTACAGGCAAGCAATCAGCCCCAGCATTTT. Encoded protein: CASRTLQASNQPQHF.

The DNA for the CDR3 is TGTGCCAGCAGCTTGAGGGAGGCCGGGGAGCTGTTTTTT. Amino acids: CASSLREAGELFF. The chain carries TRBV5-8 and TRBJ2-2; a weak D match, TRBD2 (6 bases). CDR3 size: 13 residues. Germline CDR1 SGHTS, CDR2 YDEGEE. V lost 1 base and J 6 bases, leaving 7 bases between the germline ends.

The chain links TRBV5-1 to TRBJ1-1, with a weak D call TRBD1 (6 bases). Trimming shortened V by 0 bases and J by 7 bases, and 22 bases separated the two germline ends. CDR1 SGHRS and CDR2 YFSETQ come from the germline V gene. The CDR3 loop spans 17 amino acids. CDR3 in amino acids: CASSLAGQRRAFFEAFF. CDR3 nucleotide sequence: TGCGCCAGCAGCTTGGCCGGACAGCGGCGAGCATTCTTTGAAGCTTTCTTT.

This rearrangement joins TRBV7-9 to TRBJ2-3, with D uncertain. Deletions cut 1 base from V and 4 bases from J, with 9 bases between. Germline CDR1 reads SEHNR; CDR2 reads FQNEAQ (reference sequence). This CDR3 is built from 14 residues. In DNA, the CDR3 is TGTGCCAGCAGCTTAGGTAATAGCCCAGATACGCAGTATTTT. The encoded protein is CASSLGNSPDTQYF.

The chain combines TRBV18 with TRBJ2-1; 7 bases fit TRBD1. V lost 3 bases and J lost 7; bases outside the gene matches: 3. The CDR3 runs to 13 residues. Per germline, CDR1 KGHSH and CDR2 LQKENI. The CDR3: CASSPNRGNEQFF. CDR3 DNA sequence: TGTGCCAGCTCACCCAACAGGGGAAATGAGCAGTTCTTC. Based on the CDR3 plus reference TRBV18 and TRBJ2-1, the full variable domain is NAGVMQNPRHLVRRRGQEARLRCSPMKGHSHVYWYRQLPEEGLKFMVYLQKENIIDESGMPKERFSAEFPKEGPSILRIQQVVRGDSAAYFCASSPNRGNEQFFGPGTRLTVL.

The V call is TRBV7-2, the J call TRBJ2-5; the D is unclear. TRBJ2-7 matches the DNA end more closely, so the J call is doubtful. The CDR3 extends over 13 amino acids. CDR1 and CDR2 (germline): SGHTA, FQGNSA. The CDR3 here is CASSLAASYEQYF. The CDR3 coding sequence is TGTGCCAGCAGCTTAGCCGCGTCCTACGAGCAGTACTTC.

Only a few counts were recorded for this clone. The V gene is TRBV28, the J gene TRBJ1-1, with D possibly being TRBD1 (5 bases). V dropped 3 bases and J dropped 4 bases, with 12 bases sitting between them. This CDR3 has 14 residues. Germline-derived CDR1 and CDR2 are MDHEN and SYDVKM. This CDR3 reads CASSFGGEGTEAFF. CDR3 sequence (DNA): TGTGCCAGCAGTTTCGGGGGGGAGGGCACTGAAGCTTTCTTT.

As for this clone: Sequence at one end of the junction differs from germline and may be a read error. The sample carries other DNA sequences with the same CDR3. This sequence joins TRBV5-1 and TRBJ2-5; the D gene is possibly TRBD1 (6 bases). This CDR3 has 13 residues. Per germline, CDR1 SGHRS and CDR2 YFSETQ. CDR3 sequence (DNA): TGCGCCAGTAGCTGGACAGTTAGCGAGACCCAGTACTTC. It specifies CASSWTVSETQYF.

The rearrangement links TRBV4-2 to TRBJ1-6; no reliable D call. V was clipped by 0 bases and J by 7 bases, with 7 bases between them. CDR1 is LGHNA, CDR2 YNFKEQ, per germline. The CDR3 is 14 residues long. CDR3 residues: CASSQESGNSPLHF. CDR3 in DNA: TGTGCCAGCAGCCAAGAATCGGGAAATTCACCCCTCCACTTT.

The V gene is TRBV10-1, the J gene TRBJ1-4; no reliable D call. The germline V gene encodes CDR1 WNHNN and CDR2 SYGVQD (reference sequence). V lost 8 bases and J 8 bases, leaving 15 bases between the germline ends. CDR3 length equals 13 residues. The CDR3 bases are TGCGCCAGCGATTGGGAGGGTGACGAAAAACTGTTTTTT. It encodes CASDWEGDEKLFF.

The chain links TRBV4-3 to TRBJ1-1, with D possibly TRBD1 on 5 matching bases. Germline values: CDR1 LGHNA, CDR2 YSLEER. Deletions cut 1 base from V and 4 bases from J, with 10 bases between. CDR3 length: 14 residues. This chain's CDR3 is CASSQAQGLTEAFF. The CDR3 DNA is TGCGCCAGCAGCCAAGCCCAGGGTCTCACTGAAGCTTTCTTT.

The J gene is TRBJ2-1, the V gene TRBV11-2; 7 positions agree with TRBD2. The CDR3 is 14 amino acids. Germline CDR1 and CDR2: SGHAT and FQNNGV. Trimming at V came to 2 bases and at J to 5 bases, leaving 3 bases not matched to a gene. CDR3 loop: CASSLLAADNEQFF. CDR3 coding DNA: TGTGCCAGCAGCTTACTAGCGGCAGACAATGAGCAGTTCTTC.

This sequence joins TRBV6-1 and TRBJ2-1; 11 bases match TRBD1. The germline CDR1 and CDR2 sequences are MNHNS and SASEGT. This CDR3 comprises 14 residues. J lost 4 bases, V lost 6 bases, and 2 bases had no gene match. CDR3 amino acids: CASRGDRGYNEQFF. In DNA, the CDR3 is TGTGCCAGCAGGGGGGACAGGGGGTACAATGAGCAGTTCTTC.

This chain connects TRBV7-9 to TRBJ1-4, with 10 bases lining up with TRBD1. V shed 5 bases, J shed 8 bases, and the junction held 8 bases outside the gene matches. The CDR3 contains 15 residues. Germline V gene lookup returns CDR1 SEHNR and CDR2 FQNEAQ (reference sequence). Here the CDR3 DNA reads TGTGCCAGCAGCATCTACGGGACAGGGGACGAAAAACTGTTTTTT. It specifies CASSIYGTGDEKLFF.

DNA for the CDR3: TGCGCCAGCAGCCAAGAAGGGAGCGGGAGGGCCTCCTACAATGAGCAGTTCTTC. Protein sequence: CASSQEGSGRASYNEQFF. The chain has TRBV4-1 and TRBJ2-1; 10 bases match TRBD2. V dropped 0 bases and J dropped 0; count of bases not matched to a gene: 5. Germline values: CDR1 MGHRA, CDR2 YSYEKL. CDR3 length: 18 amino acids.

J is TRBJ2-3 and V is TRBV5-4; 10 bases line up with TRBD2. CDR1 is SGHNT and CDR2 is YYREEE in the germline V gene (reference sequence). CDR3 length: 15 amino acids. The ends lost 5 bases at V and 6 bases at J; junction bases unmatched: 9. Here the CDR3 reads CASSFGLAEPDTQYF. The DNA of the CDR3 is TGTGCCAGCAGTTTCGGACTAGCGGAGCCGGATACGCAGTATTTT.

The chain employs TRBV7-6 and TRBJ2-7; D may be TRBD2 (6 bases). This CDR3 is 13 amino acids long. V dropped 5 bases and J dropped 6 bases, with 14 bases sitting between them. Germline CDR1 reads SGHVS; CDR2 reads FNYEAQ. CDR3 DNA sequence: TGTGCCAGCAGCCAACGCAGGGAGGCCGAGCAGTACTTC. Protein product: CASSQRREAEQYF.

For this clone: The junction and the germline gene differ at one end; a read error may be behind it. Other DNA sequences within the sample encode an identical CDR3. The rearrangement uses TRBV2 and TRBJ1-4; perhaps TRBD1 as D (5 bases). CDR3 length: 14 amino acids. Per the germline V gene, CDR1 is SNHLY and CDR2 is FYNNEI. CDR3 amino acids: CASRADSSNEKLFF. CDR3 bases: TGTGCCAGCAGAGCCGACAGTTCTAATGAAAAATTGTTTTTT.

This clone was detected only a few times. The rearrangement uses TRBV5-1 and TRBJ2-3; 8 bases are a match to TRBD2. CDR1 is SGHRS, CDR2 YFSETQ, per germline. The CDR3 contains 16 residues. The V and J ends lost 1 base and 2 bases, in that order; junction bases with no gene match: 6. This CDR3 is CASSLTSGSLTDTQYF. The DNA for the CDR3 is TGCGCCAGCAGCTTGACTAGCGGTTCGCTCACAGATACGCAGTATTTT.

On this clone itself: A read error is likely, as this CDR3 ends without the conserved phenylalanine or tryptophan. The chain has TRBV2 and TRBJ2-3, with TRBD2 as a possible D gene (7 bases). In germline, CDR1 is SNHLY, CDR2 FYNNEI. V lost 5 bases and J lost 2, with 17 bases in between. The CDR3 runs to 16 residues. For the CDR3, the DNA is TGTGCCAGCAGTCAACAGGGCGGGACTAACACAGATACGCAGTATCTT. Encoded protein: CASSQQGGTNTDTQYL.

Comment on this clone: The junction differs from germline at one of its ends, possibly a read error. The V gene is TRBV5-8, the J gene TRBJ2-1, with 7 bases matching TRBD1. The length of the CDR3 is 11 residues. Germline CDR1 SGHTS, CDR2 YDEGEE. Written as DNA, the CDR3 is TGTGCCAGCAGCTTCAACTACCAGGGGGTCTTC. This sequence encodes CASSFNYQGVF.

The chain carries TRBV18 and TRBJ2-5, with 9 bases aligning to TRBD1. V lost 4 bases, J lost 5 bases, and 2 bases stayed unmatched. The germline CDR1 and CDR2 sequences are KGHSH and LQKENI. CDR3 length: 13 amino acids. DNA of the CDR3: TGTGCCAGCTCACTTGACAGGGGGGAGACCCAGTACTTC. This translates into CASSLDRGETQYF.

This clone was observed once. The CDR3 DNA sequence: TGCGCCAGCAGCTTTAGCCGGGTCCCGCGCACCGGGGAGCTGTTTTTT. Its translation: CASSFSRVPRTGELFF. The chain employs TRBV5-1 and TRBJ2-2; D is unclear. Germline CDR1 SGHRS, CDR2 YFSETQ. This CDR3 comprises 16 residues. V was trimmed by 2 bases and J by 4 bases, leaving 15 bases between them.

The chain joins TRBV10-3 to TRBJ2-1; 7 bases fit TRBD2. CDR1 is ENHRY and CDR2 is SYGVKD in the germline V gene. The V gene end was trimmed by 10 bases and the J gene end by 9 bases; junction bases not matched to a gene: 15. CDR3 length equals 14 residues. The CDR3 protein is CATTRLALNGEQFF. CDR3 DNA sequence: TGTGCCACCACTCGACTAGCCCTTAACGGTGAGCAGTTCTTC.

This clone was counted once. J is TRBJ2-7 and V is TRBV6-5; tentatively, D is TRBD1 (6 bases). Trimming cost V 2 bases and J 4 bases, with 12 bases left between them. Germline V gives CDR1 MNHEY, CDR2 SVGAGI. The CDR3 has 14 amino acids. The CDR3, as DNA: TGTGCCAGCAGTTACGAGGGGGTTGGGTACGAGCAGTACTTC. Its protein is CASSYEGVGYEQYF.